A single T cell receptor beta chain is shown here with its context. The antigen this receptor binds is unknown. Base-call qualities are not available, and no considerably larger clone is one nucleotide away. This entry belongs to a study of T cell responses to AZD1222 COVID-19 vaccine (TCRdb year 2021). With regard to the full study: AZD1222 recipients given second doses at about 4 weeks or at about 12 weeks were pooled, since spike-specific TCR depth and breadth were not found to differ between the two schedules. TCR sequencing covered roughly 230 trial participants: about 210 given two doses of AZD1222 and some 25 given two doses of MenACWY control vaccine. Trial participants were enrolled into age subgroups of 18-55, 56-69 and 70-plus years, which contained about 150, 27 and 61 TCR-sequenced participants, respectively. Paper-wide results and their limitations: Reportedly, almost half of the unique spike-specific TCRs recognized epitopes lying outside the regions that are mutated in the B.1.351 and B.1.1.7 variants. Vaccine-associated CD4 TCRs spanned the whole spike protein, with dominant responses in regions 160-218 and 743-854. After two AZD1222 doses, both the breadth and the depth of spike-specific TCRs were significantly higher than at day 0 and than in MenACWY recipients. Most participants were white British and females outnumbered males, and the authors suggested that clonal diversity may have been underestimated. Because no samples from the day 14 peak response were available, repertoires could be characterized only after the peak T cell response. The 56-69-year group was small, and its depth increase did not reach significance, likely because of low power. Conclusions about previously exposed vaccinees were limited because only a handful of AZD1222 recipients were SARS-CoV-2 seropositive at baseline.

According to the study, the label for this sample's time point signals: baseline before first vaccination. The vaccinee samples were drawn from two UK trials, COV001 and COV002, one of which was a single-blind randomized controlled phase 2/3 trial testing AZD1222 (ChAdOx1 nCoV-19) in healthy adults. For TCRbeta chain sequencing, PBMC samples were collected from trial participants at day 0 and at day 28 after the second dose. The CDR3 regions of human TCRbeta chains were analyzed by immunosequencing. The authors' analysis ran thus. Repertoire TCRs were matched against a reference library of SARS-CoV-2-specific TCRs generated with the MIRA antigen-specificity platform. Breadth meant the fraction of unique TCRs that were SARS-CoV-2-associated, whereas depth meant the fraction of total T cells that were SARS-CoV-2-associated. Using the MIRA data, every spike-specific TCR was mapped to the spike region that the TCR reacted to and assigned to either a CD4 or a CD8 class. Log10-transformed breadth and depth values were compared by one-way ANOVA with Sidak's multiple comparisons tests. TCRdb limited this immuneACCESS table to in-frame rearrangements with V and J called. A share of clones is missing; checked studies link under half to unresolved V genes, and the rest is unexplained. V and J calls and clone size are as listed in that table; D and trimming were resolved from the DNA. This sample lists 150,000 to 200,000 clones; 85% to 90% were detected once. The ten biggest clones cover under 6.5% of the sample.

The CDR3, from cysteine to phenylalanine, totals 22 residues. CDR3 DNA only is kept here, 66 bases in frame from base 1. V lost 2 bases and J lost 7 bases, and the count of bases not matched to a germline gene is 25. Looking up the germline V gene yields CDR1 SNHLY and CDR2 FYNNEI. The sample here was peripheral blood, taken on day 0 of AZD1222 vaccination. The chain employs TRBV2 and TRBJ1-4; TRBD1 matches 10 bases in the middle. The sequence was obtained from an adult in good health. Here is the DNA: TGTGCCAGCAGTGAATACCCAACCCATTTGACCGGGACAGGGGCGAGTACTGAAAAACTGTTTTTT. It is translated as CASSEYPTHLTGTGASTEKLFF.